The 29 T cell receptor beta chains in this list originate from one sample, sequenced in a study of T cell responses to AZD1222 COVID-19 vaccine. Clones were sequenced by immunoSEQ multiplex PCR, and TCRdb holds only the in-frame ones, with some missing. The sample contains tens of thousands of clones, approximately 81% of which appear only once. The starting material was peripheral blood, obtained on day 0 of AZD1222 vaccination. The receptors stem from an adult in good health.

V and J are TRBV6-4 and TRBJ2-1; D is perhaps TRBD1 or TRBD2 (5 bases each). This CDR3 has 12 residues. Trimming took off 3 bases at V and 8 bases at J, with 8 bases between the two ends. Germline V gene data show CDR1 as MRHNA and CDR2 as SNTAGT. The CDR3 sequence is CASSERGDEQFF. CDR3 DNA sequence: TGTGCCAGCAGTGAACGGGGCGATGAGCAGTTCTTC.

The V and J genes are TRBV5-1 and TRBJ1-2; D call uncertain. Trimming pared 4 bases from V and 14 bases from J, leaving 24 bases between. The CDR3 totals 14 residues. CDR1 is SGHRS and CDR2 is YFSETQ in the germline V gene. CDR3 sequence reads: CASSSGPTSPLLTF. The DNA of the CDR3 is TGCGCCAGCAGCAGCGGACCAACGTCCCCTTTACTTACCTTC.

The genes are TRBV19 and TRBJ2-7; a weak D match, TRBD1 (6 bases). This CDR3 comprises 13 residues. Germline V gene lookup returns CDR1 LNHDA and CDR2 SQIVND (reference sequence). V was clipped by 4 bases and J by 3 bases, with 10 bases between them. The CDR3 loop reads CASSSSGVYEQYF. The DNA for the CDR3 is TGTGCCAGTAGTAGCTCAGGGGTCTACGAGCAGTACTTC.

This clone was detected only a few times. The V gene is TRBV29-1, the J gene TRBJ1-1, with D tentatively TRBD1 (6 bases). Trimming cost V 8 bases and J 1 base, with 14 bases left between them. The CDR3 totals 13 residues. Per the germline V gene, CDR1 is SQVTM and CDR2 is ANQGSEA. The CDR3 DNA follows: TGCAGCCATCTCCGGGGGCCGAACACTGAAGCTTTCTTT. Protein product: CSHLRGPNTEAFF. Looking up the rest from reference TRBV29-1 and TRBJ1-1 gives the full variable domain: SAVISQKPSRDICQRGTSLTIQCQVDSQVTMMFWYRQQPGQSLTLIATANQGSEATYESGFVIDKFPISRPNLTFSTLTVSNMSPEDSSIYLCSHLRGPNTEAFFGQGTRLTVV.

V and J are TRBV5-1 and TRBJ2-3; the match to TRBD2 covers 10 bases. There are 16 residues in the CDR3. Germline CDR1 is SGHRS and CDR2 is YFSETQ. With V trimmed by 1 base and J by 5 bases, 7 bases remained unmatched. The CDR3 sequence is CASSLLAGGGGDTQYF. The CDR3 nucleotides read TGCGCCAGCAGCTTGTTAGCGGGAGGTGGAGGAGATACGCAGTATTTT.

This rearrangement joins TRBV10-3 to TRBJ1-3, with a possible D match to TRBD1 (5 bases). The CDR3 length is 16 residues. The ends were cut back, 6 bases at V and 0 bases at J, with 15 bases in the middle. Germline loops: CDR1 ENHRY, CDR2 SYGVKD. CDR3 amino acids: CAISSPGRLSGNTIYF. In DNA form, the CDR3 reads TGTGCCATCAGCAGCCCGGGACGGCTCTCTGGAAACACCATATATTTT.

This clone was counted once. This CDR3 reads CASSLGGEVDTEAFF. CDR3 DNA: TGTGCCAGCAGCCTAGGAGGGGAGGTTGACACTGAAGCTTTCTTT. The rearrangement uses TRBV7-9 and TRBJ1-1; D perhaps matches TRBD1 (5 bases). Germline lookup yields CDR1 SEHNR and CDR2 FQNEAQ (reference sequence). V was cut by 5 bases and J by 3 bases, with 16 bases left in between. The CDR3 spans 15 residues. The full variable domain, completed using reference TRBV7-9 and TRBJ1-1, is DTGVSQNPRHKITKRGQNVTFRCDPISEHNRLYWYRQTLGQGPEFLTYFQNEAQLEKSRLLSDRFSAERPKGSFSTLEIQRTEQGDSAMYLCASSLGGEVDTEAFFGQGTRLTVV.

CDR3 amino acids: CASRDTVSYEQYF. The CDR3 nucleotides read TGTGCCAGCCGGGACACCGTATCCTACGAGCAGTACTTC. The V and J genes are TRBV6-5 and TRBJ2-7, with a weak D call TRBD1 (6 bases). The germline V gene encodes CDR1 MNHEY and CDR2 SVGAGI. The V and J ends lost 8 bases and 1 base respectively, with 12 bases between them. The CDR3 extends over 13 amino acids.

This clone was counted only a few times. The CDR3 loop is CASSPRAEGGEQYF. CDR3 DNA sequence: TGTGCCAGCAGCCCAAGGGCCGAGGGTGGCGAGCAGTACTTC. The chain carries TRBV3-1 (or the pseudogene TRBV3-2) and TRBJ2-7, with D perhaps matching TRBD2 (5 bases). The CDR3 consists of 14 residues. The V and J ends lost 4 bases and 6 bases respectively, with 16 bases between them. Germline loops: CDR1 LGHDT, CDR2 YNNKEL (reference sequence).

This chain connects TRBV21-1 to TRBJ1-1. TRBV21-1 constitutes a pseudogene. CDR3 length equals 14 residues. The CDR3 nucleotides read TGTGCCAGCAGCGAGAAAGAAGGGAACACTGAAGCTTTCTTT. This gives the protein CASSEKEGNTEAFF.

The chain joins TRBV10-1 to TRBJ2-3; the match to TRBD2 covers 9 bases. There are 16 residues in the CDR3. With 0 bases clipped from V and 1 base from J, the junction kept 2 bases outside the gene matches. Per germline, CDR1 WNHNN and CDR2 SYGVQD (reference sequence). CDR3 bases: TGCGCCAGCAGTGAGTCGGCTAGCGGGGGCACAGATACGCAGTATTTT. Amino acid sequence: CASSESASGGTDTQYF.

The CDR3 coding sequence is TGTGCCAGCAGTGAAGCTGAGGGCTCTGGAAACACCATATATTTT. Encoded protein: CASSEAEGSGNTIYF. The chain joins TRBV2 to TRBJ1-3, with D uncertain. V gave up 0 bases and J gave up 0 bases, with 6 bases separating them. This CDR3 has 15 residues. Germline CDR1 SNHLY, CDR2 FYNNEI.

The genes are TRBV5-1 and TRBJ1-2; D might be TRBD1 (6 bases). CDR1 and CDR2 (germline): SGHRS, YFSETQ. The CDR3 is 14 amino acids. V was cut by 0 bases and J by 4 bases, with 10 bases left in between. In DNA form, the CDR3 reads TGCGCCAGCAGCTTGGGCCCGGGGGCCTATGGCTACACCTTC. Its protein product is CASSLGPGAYGYTF.

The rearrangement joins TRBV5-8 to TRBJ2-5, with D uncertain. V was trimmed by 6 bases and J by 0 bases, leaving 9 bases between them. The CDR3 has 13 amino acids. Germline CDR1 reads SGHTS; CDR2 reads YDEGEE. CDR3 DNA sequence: TGTGCCAGCAAATGGCCGTACCAAGAGACCCAGTACTTC. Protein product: CASKWPYQETQYF.

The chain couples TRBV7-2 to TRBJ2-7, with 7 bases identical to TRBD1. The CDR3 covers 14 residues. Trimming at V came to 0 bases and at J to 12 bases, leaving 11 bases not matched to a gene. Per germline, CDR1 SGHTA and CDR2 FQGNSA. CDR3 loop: CASSLAGTTGNRYF. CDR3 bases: TGTGCCAGCAGCTTAGCCGGAACGACAGGGAACAGGTACTTC.

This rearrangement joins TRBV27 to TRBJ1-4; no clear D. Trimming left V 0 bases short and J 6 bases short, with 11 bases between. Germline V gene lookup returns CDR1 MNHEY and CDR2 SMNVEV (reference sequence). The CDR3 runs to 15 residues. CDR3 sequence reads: CASSLSLRWDEKLFF. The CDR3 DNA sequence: TGTGCCAGCAGTTTATCTCTGCGGTGGGATGAAAAACTGTTTTTT.

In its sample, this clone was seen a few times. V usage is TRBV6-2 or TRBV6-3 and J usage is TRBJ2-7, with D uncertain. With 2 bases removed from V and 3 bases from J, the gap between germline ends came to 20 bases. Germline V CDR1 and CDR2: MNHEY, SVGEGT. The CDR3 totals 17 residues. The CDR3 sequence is CASSYPLITDGHYEQYF. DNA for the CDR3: TGTGCCAGCAGTTACCCACTTATAACGGACGGTCACTACGAGCAGTACTTC.

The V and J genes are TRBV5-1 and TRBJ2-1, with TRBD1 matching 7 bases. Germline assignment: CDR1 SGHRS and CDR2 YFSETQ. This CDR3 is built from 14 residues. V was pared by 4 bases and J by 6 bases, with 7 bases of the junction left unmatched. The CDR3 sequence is CASSTGTARNEQFF. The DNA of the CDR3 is TGCGCCAGCAGCACGGGGACAGCTCGCAATGAGCAGTTCTTC. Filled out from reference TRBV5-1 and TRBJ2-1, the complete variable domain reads KAGVTQTPRYLIKTRGQQVTLSCSPISGHRSVSWYQQTPGQGLQFLFEYFSETQRNKGNFPGRFSGRQFSNSRSEMNVSTLELGDSALYLCASSTGTARNEQFFGPGTRLTVL.

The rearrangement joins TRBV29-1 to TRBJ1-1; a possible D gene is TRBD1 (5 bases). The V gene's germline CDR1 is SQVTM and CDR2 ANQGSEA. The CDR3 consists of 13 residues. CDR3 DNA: TGCAGTGTAGCTGGGGGTCGGAACACTGAAGCTTTCTTT. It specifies CSVAGGRNTEAFF.

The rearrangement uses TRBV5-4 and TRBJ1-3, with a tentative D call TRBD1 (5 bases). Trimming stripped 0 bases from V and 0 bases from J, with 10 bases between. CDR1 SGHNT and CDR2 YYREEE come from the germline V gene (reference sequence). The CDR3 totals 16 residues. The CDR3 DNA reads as TGTGCCAGCAGCTTGGGCGGGGGAAACTCTGGAAACACCATATATTTT. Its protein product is CASSLGGGNSGNTIYF.

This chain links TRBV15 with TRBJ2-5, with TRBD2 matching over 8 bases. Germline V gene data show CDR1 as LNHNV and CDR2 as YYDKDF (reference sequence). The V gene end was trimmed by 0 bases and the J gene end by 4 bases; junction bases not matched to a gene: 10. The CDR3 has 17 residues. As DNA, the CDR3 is TGTGCCACCAGCAGAGATATTAAGTCGGGGGGGCGAGAGACCCAGTACTTC. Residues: CATSRDIKSGGRETQYF.

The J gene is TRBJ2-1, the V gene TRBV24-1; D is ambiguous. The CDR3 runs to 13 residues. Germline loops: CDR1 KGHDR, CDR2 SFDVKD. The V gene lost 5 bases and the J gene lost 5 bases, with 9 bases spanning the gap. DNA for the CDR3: TGTGCCACCAGTGGCTTAGGGAACAATGAGCAGTTCTTC. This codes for CATSGLGNNEQFF.

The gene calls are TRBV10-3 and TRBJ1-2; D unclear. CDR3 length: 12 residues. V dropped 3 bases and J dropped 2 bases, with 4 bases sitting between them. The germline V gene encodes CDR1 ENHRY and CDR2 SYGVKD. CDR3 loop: CAISESNYGYTF. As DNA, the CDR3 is TGTGCCATCAGTGAATCCAACTATGGCTACACCTTC.

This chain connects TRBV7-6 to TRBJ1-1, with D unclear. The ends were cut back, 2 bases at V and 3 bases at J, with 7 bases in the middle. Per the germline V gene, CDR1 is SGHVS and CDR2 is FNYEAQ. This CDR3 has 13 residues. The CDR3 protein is CASSLMRYTEAFF. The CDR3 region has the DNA TGTGCCAGCAGCTTAATGAGATACACTGAAGCTTTCTTT.

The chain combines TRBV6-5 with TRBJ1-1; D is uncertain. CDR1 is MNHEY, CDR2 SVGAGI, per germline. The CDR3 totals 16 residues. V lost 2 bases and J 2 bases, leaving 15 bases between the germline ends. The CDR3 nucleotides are TGTGCCAGCAGTTACGGTTTGACGGGGATTAACACTGAAGCTTTCTTT. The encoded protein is CASSYGLTGINTEAFF.

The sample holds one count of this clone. In nucleotides, the CDR3 is TGTGCCACCTCCCTCTCTGGGGATACGCAGTATTTT. Encoded protein: CATSLSGDTQYF. V gene TRBV25-1 combines with J gene TRBJ2-3; D unresolved. Per germline, CDR1 MGHDK and CDR2 SYGVNS. The CDR3 is 12 amino acids. With 10 bases removed from V and 6 bases from J, the gap between germline ends came to 14 bases.

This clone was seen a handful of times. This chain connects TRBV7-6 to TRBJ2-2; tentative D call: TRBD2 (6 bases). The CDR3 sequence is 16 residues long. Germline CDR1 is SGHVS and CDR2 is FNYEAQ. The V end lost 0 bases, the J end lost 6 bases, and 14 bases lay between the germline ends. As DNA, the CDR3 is TGTGCCAGCAGCTTAGCTCAGGGACTTGTTCCCGGGGAGCTGTTTTTT. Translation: CASSLAQGLVPGELFF.

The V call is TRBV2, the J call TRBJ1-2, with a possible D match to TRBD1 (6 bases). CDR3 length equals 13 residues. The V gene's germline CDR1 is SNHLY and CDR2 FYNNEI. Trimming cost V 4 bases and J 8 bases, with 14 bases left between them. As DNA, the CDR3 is TGTGCCAGCAGTGGTAGGGGGGCGAGGGGCTACACCTTC. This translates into CASSGRGARGYTF. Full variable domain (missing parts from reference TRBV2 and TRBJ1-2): EPEVTQTPSHQVTQMGQEVILRCVPISNHLYFYWYRQILGQKVEFLVSFYNNEISEKSEIFDDQFSVERPDGSNFTLKIRSTKLEDSAMYFCASSGRGARGYTFGSGTRLTVV.

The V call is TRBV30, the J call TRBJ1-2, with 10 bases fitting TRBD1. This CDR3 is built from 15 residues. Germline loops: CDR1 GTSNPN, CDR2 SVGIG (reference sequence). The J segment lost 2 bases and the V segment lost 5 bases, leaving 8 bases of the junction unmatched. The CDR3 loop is CAWEPPGQGNYGYTF. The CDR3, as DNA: TGTGCCTGGGAGCCTCCGGGACAGGGGAACTATGGCTACACCTTC.